The entry below describes one T cell receptor (beta chain). Its target is not known. The sample is drawn from a study of cytomegalovirus exposure and HLA in healthy donors. Study as a whole: Later, an analysis reported that the 120 or so validation repertoires had used the same platform as the approximately 670 first-cohort repertoires. Study results and caveats: Cytomegalovirus association was listed for 150 or so TCR beta chains.

The germline V gene encodes CDR1 SGHAT and CDR2 FQNNGV. Between the trimmed V and J ends, which lost 5 bases and 2 bases, there was a span of 14 bases. CDR3 length: 15 amino acids. Assay used: immunoSEQ multiplex PCR; TCRdb lists only in-frame clones, some missing. The sample has over 250,000 clones; about 86% are singletons. The source of this sequence is a woman in her late teens or twenties in good health and CMV-seronegative. The chain is built from TRBV11-2 and TRBJ2-3, with TRBD1 as a possible D gene (5 bases). The sample comprised PBMCs. This CDR3 is CASSPRPGFTDTQYF. The CDR3 DNA sequence: TGTGCCAGCAGCCCCCGCCCAGGGTTCACAGATACGCAGTATTTT. Full variable domain (missing parts from reference TRBV11-2 and TRBJ2-3): EAGVAQSPRYKIIEKRQSVAFWCNPISGHATLYWYQQILGQGPKLLIQFQNNGVVDDSQLPKDRFSAERLKGVDSTLKIQPAKLEDSAVYLCASSPRPGFTDTQYFGPGTRLTVL.